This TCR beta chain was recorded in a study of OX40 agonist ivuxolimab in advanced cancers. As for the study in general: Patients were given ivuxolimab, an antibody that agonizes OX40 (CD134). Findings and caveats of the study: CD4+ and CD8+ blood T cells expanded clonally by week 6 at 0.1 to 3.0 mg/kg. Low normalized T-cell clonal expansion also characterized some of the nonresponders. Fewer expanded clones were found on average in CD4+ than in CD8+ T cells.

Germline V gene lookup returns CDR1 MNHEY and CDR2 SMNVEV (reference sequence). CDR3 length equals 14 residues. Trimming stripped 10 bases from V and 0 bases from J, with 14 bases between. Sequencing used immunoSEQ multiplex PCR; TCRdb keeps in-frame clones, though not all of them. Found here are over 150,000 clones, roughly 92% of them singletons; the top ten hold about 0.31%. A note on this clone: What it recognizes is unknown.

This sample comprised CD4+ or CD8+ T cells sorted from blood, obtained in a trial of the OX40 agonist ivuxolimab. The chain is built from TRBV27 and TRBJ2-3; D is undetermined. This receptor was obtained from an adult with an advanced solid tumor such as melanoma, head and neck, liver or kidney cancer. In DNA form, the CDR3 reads TGTGCCACCCAGTTAGTGGGTAGCACAGATACGCAGTATTTT. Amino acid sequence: CATQLVGSTDTQYF.